The T cell receptor beta chain described here comes from a study of shared clonotypes between healthy human individuals. Overall study results and limits: In this cohort, only blood was sampled, and tissue repertoires likely differ.

CCR7-negative CD45RA+ TemRA cells were combined with CD45RO+ cells to form CD8 memory. CDR1 and CDR2 (germline): LGHNA, YNFKEQ. The CDR3 covers 14 residues. V dropped 1 base and J dropped 3; count of bases not matched to a gene: 3. Measured with immunoSEQ multiplex PCR; TCRdb has only the in-frame clones, and not every one. The table has about 110,000 clones, 68% seen once. In its sample, this clone was seen a few times. Its target is not known. The chain combines TRBV4-2 with TRBJ2-7, with TRBD1 identical over 7 bases. Sequenced input: memory CD8+ T cells sorted from blood. Subset here: CD45RO+ cells pooled with CCR7-negative TemRA cells. This TCR derives from a woman in her thirties in good health. The CDR3 nucleotides are TGTGCCAGCAGCCAAGCCGGGACAGACTACGAGCAGTACTTC. Translated: CASSQAGTDYEQYF.